These 30 T cell receptor beta chains came from one sample sequenced in a study of T cells in Graves' hyperthyroidism and ophthalmopathy. TCR beta CDR3 regions were amplified from RNA transcripts. First-round RT-PCR with HTBI primers amplified the TCR CDR3 region. TCRdb reprocessed the multiplex PCR reads via MiXCR and lists one record per CDR3 protein. The data show 250,000 or so distinct CDR3 sequences, approximately 16% seen once. The specimen was blood. These receptors were taken from a woman between 50 and 59 years old with Graves' hyperthyroidism that later progressed to Graves' ophthalmopathy.

The V call is TRBV27, the J call TRBJ2-7; 7 nucleotides agree with TRBD2. V gave up 5 bases and J gave up 0 bases; unmatched junction bases: 13. CDR3 length equals 17 residues. Germline V CDR1 and CDR2: MNHEY, SMNVEV (reference sequence). The CDR3, as DNA: TGTGCCAGCAGTCGTATCACTAGCGCCAAGAGCTCCTACGAGCAGTACTTC. Protein: CASSRITSAKSSYEQYF.

This clonotype was detected ten times or more. The chain combines TRBV28 with TRBJ1-5; D ambiguous. Germline lookup yields CDR1 MDHEN and CDR2 SYDVKM. There are 15 residues in the CDR3. V was shortened by 6 bases and J by 0 bases, with 12 bases between the two germline ends. CDR3 sequence: CASRTAEYSNQPQHF. The CDR3 DNA sequence: TGTGCCAGCAGGACGGCAGAGTATAGCAATCAGCCCCAGCATTTT.

Many counts were recorded for this clonotype. The CDR3: CASLVLTTDTQYF. In DNA form, the CDR3 reads TGTGCCAGCCTGGTATTAACCACAGATACGCAGTATTTT. V is TRBV2 and J is TRBJ2-3; D uncertain. Deletions cut 8 bases from V and 2 bases from J, with 11 bases between. Germline lookup yields CDR1 SNHLY and CDR2 FYNNEI. The CDR3 runs to 13 residues.

This clonotype showed up many times. The chain combines TRBV7-3 with TRBJ2-2; D remains unclear. CDR1 is SGHTA and CDR2 is FQGTGA in the germline V gene. The length of the CDR3 is 14 residues. V was clipped by 7 bases and J by 0 bases, with 9 bases between them. The CDR3 nucleotides read TGTGCCAGCAAGAAGGGCGCGAACACCGGGGAGCTGTTTTTT. Its translation: CASKKGANTGELFF.

The sample holds many counts of this clonotype. The chain recombines TRBV28 with TRBJ1-1; D gene uncertain. Germline CDR1 MDHEN, CDR2 SYDVKM. The ends were cut back, 1 base at V and 6 bases at J, with 9 bases in the middle. There are 13 residues in the CDR3. Here the CDR3 reads CASSLSSYAEAFF. The CDR3 region has the DNA TGTGCCAGCAGTTTATCCTCATACGCTGAAGCTTTCTTT.

The genes are TRBV2 and TRBJ2-1; 11 bases fit TRBD2. This CDR3 contains 16 residues. Germline lookup yields CDR1 SNHLY and CDR2 FYNNEI. Trimming cost V 5 bases and J 7 bases; bases outside gene matches: 10. This CDR3 reads CASSLAGGPEGNEQFF. The DNA of the CDR3 is TGTGCCAGCAGTCTAGCGGGAGGCCCCGAGGGGAATGAGCAGTTCTTC.

This clonotype was seen only a few times. The chain joins TRBV7-3 to TRBJ2-1; D not certain. Trimming left V 4 bases short and J 8 bases short, with 9 bases between. This CDR3 spans 12 amino acids. The germline CDR1 and CDR2 sequences are SGHTA and FQGTGA. DNA for the CDR3: TGTGCCAGCAGCTACAGTCGTGATGAGCAGTTCTTC. It encodes CASSYSRDEQFF. The full variable domain, its missing parts supplied by reference TRBV7-3 and TRBJ2-1, is GAGVSQTPSNKVTEKGKYVELRCDPISGHTALYWYRQSLGQGPEFLIYFQGTGAADDSGLPNDRFFAVRPEGSVSTLKIQRTERGDSAVYLCASSYSRDEQFFGPGTRLTVL.

In its sample, this clonotype was seen many times. The V and J genes are TRBV10-2 and TRBJ1-1; D gene ambiguous. Deletions cut 0 bases from V and 6 bases from J, with 17 bases between. Germline-derived CDR1 and CDR2 are WSHSY and SAAADI. There are 16 residues in the CDR3. CDR3 amino acids: CASSESGVSSEPEAFF. DNA for the CDR3: TGCGCCAGCAGTGAGTCCGGTGTCAGTTCCGAGCCTGAAGCTTTCTTT.

This clonotype was counted a few times. In DNA form, the CDR3 reads TGTGCCAGCAGCTTAGCGCAACCGCAAAGGGCGAGCTACACCTTC. Translated: CASSLAQPQRASYTF. V and J are TRBV7-9 and TRBJ1-2; D not resolved. Per germline, CDR1 SEHNR and CDR2 FQNEAQ (reference sequence). The CDR3 consists of 15 residues. Trimming stripped 0 bases from V and 9 bases from J, with 17 bases between. The full variable domain, with the rest looked up from reference TRBV7-9 and TRBJ1-2, is DTGVSQNPRHKITKRGQNVTFRCDPISEHNRLYWYRQTLGQGPEFLTYFQNEAQLEKSRLLSDRFSAERPKGSFSTLEIQRTEQGDSAMYLCASSLAQPQRASYTFGSGTRLTVV.

This clonotype has a count of ten or more. The V call is TRBV7-8, the J call TRBJ2-1; 7 bases line up with TRBD2. V shed 5 bases, J shed 5 bases, and the junction held 18 bases outside the gene matches. Germline CDR1 and CDR2: SGHVS and FQNEAQ. The CDR3 spans 18 residues. The CDR3, as DNA: TGTGCCAGCAGCCCCCAATATCGACTAGCCCCCCAGGACAATGAGCAGTTCTTC. This gives the protein CASSPQYRLAPQDNEQFF.

There are many counts of this clonotype. The chain is built from TRBV7-9 and TRBJ2-1; 8 positions match TRBD1. Trimming at V came to 4 bases and at J to 14 bases, leaving 4 bases not matched to a gene. Germline CDR1 SEHNR, CDR2 FQNEAQ (reference sequence). The CDR3 length is 11 residues. The CDR3 spells CASSSGTGEFF. In DNA, the CDR3 is TGTGCCAGCAGCTCCGGGACAGGCGAGTTCTTC.

This clonotype was seen more than once but under ten times. This chain links TRBV19 with TRBJ2-1, with no clear D. Germline V gene sequence: CDR1 LNHDA, CDR2 SQIVND (reference sequence). CDR3 length: 14 residues. The V gene lost 4 bases and the J gene lost 6 bases, with 13 bases spanning the gap. CDR3 in amino acids: CASSTPGLLNEQFF. CDR3 coding DNA: TGTGCCAGTAGTACACCCGGGCTCCTCAATGAGCAGTTCTTC.

This clonotype was counted only a few times. The J gene is TRBJ1-2, the V gene TRBV9, with D unclear. Deletions cut 6 bases from V and 8 bases from J, with 20 bases between. Germline CDR1 and CDR2: SGDLS and YYNGEE. The CDR3 loop spans 14 amino acids. The DNA of the CDR3 is TGTGCCAGCAACCCAGGAGAGGTCCGGGCGGGCTACACCTTC. Its translation: CASNPGEVRAGYTF.

The sample holds many counts of this clonotype. This chain connects TRBV12-3 or TRBV12-4 to TRBJ2-7; possibly TRBD1 for D (5 bases). Trimming stripped 5 bases from V and 1 base from J, with 18 bases between. This CDR3 comprises 16 residues. The DNA for the CDR3 is TGTGCCAGCAGTCCGAAGAGGCAGGGCCTTTCCTACGAGCAGTACTTC. Protein sequence: CASSPKRQGLSYEQYF.

This clonotype was counted at least ten times. For the CDR3, the DNA is TGTGCCAGCAGTGTTCCGGGACAGGGGAACGAGCAGTACTTC. This sequence encodes CASSVPGQGNEQYF. The rearrangement links TRBV2 to TRBJ2-7; 10 bases are a match to TRBD1. Germline CDR1 SNHLY, CDR2 FYNNEI. V lost 4 bases, J lost 5 bases, and 5 bases stayed unmatched. The CDR3 contains 14 residues. Based on the CDR3 plus reference TRBV2 and TRBJ2-7, the full variable domain is EPEVTQTPSHQVTQMGQEVILRCVPISNHLYFYWYRQILGQKVEFLVSFYNNEISEKSEIFDDQFSVERPDGSNFTLKIRSTKLEDSAMYFCASSVPGQGNEQYFGPGTRLTVT.

This clonotype was detected ten times or more. The chain combines TRBV2 with TRBJ1-1; D perhaps matches TRBD1 (6 bases). CDR3 length equals 15 residues. Germline CDR1 SNHLY, CDR2 FYNNEI. Trimming took 7 bases from V and 5 from J, leaving 20 bases between them. The CDR3 spells CASKGHGVTGTEAFF. The CDR3 coding sequence is TGTGCCAGCAAGGGGCATGGAGTCACAGGGACTGAAGCTTTCTTT. The full variable domain, with the rest looked up from reference TRBV2 and TRBJ1-1, is EPEVTQTPSHQVTQMGQEVILRCVPISNHLYFYWYRQILGQKVEFLVSFYNNEISEKSEIFDDQFSVERPDGSNFTLKIRSTKLEDSAMYFCASKGHGVTGTEAFFGQGTRLTVV.

Ten or more counts support this clonotype. The V call is TRBV7-9, the J call TRBJ1-2; 11 positions agree with TRBD1. Trimming took 4 bases from V and 6 from J; bases not matched to a gene: 4. Germline V CDR1 and CDR2: SEHNR, FQNEAQ (reference sequence). The CDR3 has 14 residues. The CDR3 loop is CASSSGTGGDGYTF. The CDR3 nucleotides are TGTGCCAGCAGCTCCGGGACAGGGGGGGATGGCTACACCTTC.

In this sample, this clonotype turned up many times. The chain carries TRBV12-3 or TRBV12-4 and TRBJ2-7; 7 bases line up with TRBD2. This CDR3 comprises 11 residues. CDR3 bases: TGTGCATGCGGGAGTTCCTACGAGCAGTACTTC. Protein sequence: CACGSSYEQYF.

In its sample, this clonotype was seen many times. V usage is TRBV20-1 and J usage is TRBJ2-1; TRBD2 matches at 10 bases. Germline V gene data show CDR1 as DFQATT and CDR2 as SNEGSKA (reference sequence). V dropped 4 bases and J dropped 8; count of bases not matched to a gene: 11. This CDR3 region has 15 residues. The DNA of the CDR3 is TGCAGTGCTATCCCGGGACTAGCGCGAGTGGATGAGCAGTTCTTC. Amino acids: CSAIPGLARVDEQFF.

This clonotype was seen many times. The chain is built from TRBV11-2 and TRBJ1-1; D gene uncertain. V lost 6 bases to trimming and J lost 2 bases, with 13 bases between them. The CDR3 spans 14 residues. Germline CDR1 SGHAT, CDR2 FQNNGV. The DNA for the CDR3 is TGTGCCAGCAGGGTCCTGGGCCAAAACACTGAAGCTTTCTTT. Its protein is CASRVLGQNTEAFF.

The chain links TRBV6-1 to TRBJ2-5, with 9 bases that match TRBD1. The CDR3 has 15 amino acids. Trimming removed 5 bases from V and 7 bases from J; junction bases left unmatched: 11. CDR1 is MNHNS and CDR2 is SASEGT in the germline V gene. CDR3 amino acids: CASSPLGTGTGTQYF. DNA for the CDR3: TGTGCCAGCAGTCCTCTCGGGACAGGGACAGGGACCCAGTACTTC.

This clonotype was detected ten times or more. V is TRBV3-1 and J is TRBJ2-3, with 12 positions matching TRBD2. Germline CDR1 and CDR2: LGHDT and YNNKEL (reference sequence). This CDR3 contains 18 residues. J was trimmed by 2 bases and V by 1 base; bases with no gene match: 7. The CDR3 sequence is CASSQVWTSGKSTDTQYF. The CDR3 nucleotides are TGTGCCAGCAGCCAAGTGTGGACTAGCGGGAAATCCACAGATACGCAGTATTTT.

This clonotype was counted ten times or more. The V call is TRBV5-1, the J call TRBJ1-1; D gene ambiguous. The CDR3 is made up of 12 amino acids. Germline lookup yields CDR1 SGHRS and CDR2 YFSETQ. V shed 0 bases and J shed 6 bases, with 6 bases lying between them. The CDR3 bases are TGCGCCAGCAGCTTGGCCGGGCCTGAAGCTTTCTTT. Translated: CASSLAGPEAFF.

This clonotype was recorded at least ten times. The chain recombines TRBV11-1 with TRBJ2-1; 9 positions match TRBD2. The CDR3 covers 13 residues. Germline CDR1 and CDR2: SGHAT and FQDESV (reference sequence). The junction had 5 bases not matched to a gene; V was cut back by 4 bases and J by 10 bases. CDR3 sequence (DNA): TGTGCCAGCAGCTCGGGACTAGCTGAGGAGCAGTTCTTC. Protein: CASSSGLAEEQFF.

The sample holds many counts of this clonotype. The chain's CDR3 is CASSLGHQNTGELFF. DNA of the CDR3: TGTGCCAGCAGCCTGGGACATCAGAACACCGGGGAGCTGTTTTTT. V gene TRBV11-3 combines with J gene TRBJ2-2; weak D call: TRBD1 (6 bases). V dropped 5 bases and J dropped 1 base, with 11 bases sitting between them. The CDR3 is made up of 15 amino acids. Germline assignment: CDR1 SGHNT and CDR2 YENEEA.

This chain links TRBV19 with TRBJ1-1, with 7 nucleotides matching TRBD1. The CDR3 extends over 12 amino acids. Per the germline V gene, CDR1 is LNHDA and CDR2 is SQIVND (reference sequence). V shed 5 bases, J shed 5 bases, and the junction held 2 bases outside the gene matches. CDR3 amino acids: CASSDRATEAFF. In DNA, the CDR3 is TGTGCCAGTAGTGACAGGGCAACTGAAGCTTTCTTT.

There are many counts of this clonotype. The rearrangement joins TRBV20-1 to TRBJ2-3, with 7 bases lining up with TRBD2. After removal of 2 bases from V and 2 bases from J, the junction contained 1 base not matched to a gene. CDR3 length: 13 amino acids. Looked up from germline, CDR1 is DFQATT and CDR2 is SNEGSKA (reference sequence). CDR3 sequence: CSARRDYTDTQYF. The CDR3 nucleotides read TGCAGTGCTAGAAGGGACTACACAGATACGCAGTATTTT.

This clonotype came up many times. The chain links TRBV20-1 to TRBJ2-3, with no clear D. Trimming shortened V by 5 bases and J by 0 bases, and 12 bases separated the two germline ends. The CDR3 totals 14 residues. Per germline, CDR1 DFQATT and CDR2 SNEGSKA (reference sequence). The CDR3 DNA is TGCAGTGCTCCGTTAGACACTAGCACAGATACGCAGTATTTT. It codes for CSAPLDTSTDTQYF.

This clonotype was seen many times. CDR3 amino acids: CASSHLRAYEQYF. For the CDR3, the DNA is TGTGCCAGTAGCCATCTAAGAGCCTACGAGCAGTACTTC. V and J are TRBV19 and TRBJ2-7; D is undetermined. Looked up from germline, CDR1 is LNHDA and CDR2 is SQIVND (reference sequence). Trimming stripped 6 bases from V and 2 bases from J, with 11 bases between. The CDR3 consists of 13 residues. Full variable domain (rest looked up from reference TRBV19 and TRBJ2-7): DGGITQSPKYLFRKEGQNVTLSCEQNLNHDAMYWYRQDPGQGLRLIYYSQIVNDFQKGDIAEGYSVSREKKESFPLTVTSAQKNPTAFYLCASSHLRAYEQYFGPGTRLTVT.

This clonotype was observed at least ten times. The V call is TRBV6-1, the J call TRBJ2-1; a possible D gene is TRBD2 (7 bases). The germline V and J ends were trimmed by 7 bases and 7 bases, with 26 bases remaining between them. CDR1 and CDR2 from the germline V gene are MNHNS and SASEGT. CDR3 size: 17 residues. The CDR3 region has the DNA TGTGCCAGCACTACGAGGGGGGGGGGCGCGGGAAGGAATGAGCAGTTCTTC. Its translation is CASTTRGGGAGRNEQFF.